A single sample gave rise to the 9 T cell receptor beta chains below, sequenced in a study of metastatic and nonmetastatic thyroid tumors. TCRdb re-called the PCR reads through MiXCR. The data contain about 69,000 clones, around 14% of them seen just once; the ten biggest clones take up less than 8.5%. No patient had received any treatment before thyroid surgery. The sample comprised blood. These receptors were taken from a male donor with papillary thyroid cancer or a benign thyroid nodule (not recorded which). Some clones in this sample may be carry-over from other donors' samples.

This clone showed up many times. The chain combines TRBV19 with TRBJ2-1; D might be TRBD1 (6 bases). CDR3 length equals 15 residues. Germline CDR1 and CDR2: LNHDA and SQIVND (reference sequence). Trimming took off 3 bases at V and 0 bases at J, with 9 bases between the two ends. This chain's CDR3 is CASSIGQSSYNEQFF. The DNA for the CDR3 is TGTGCCAGTAGTATCGGACAGAGCTCCTACAATGAGCAGTTCTTC. Together with reference TRBV19 and TRBJ2-1, the CDR3 gives the full variable domain: DGGITQSPKYLFRKEGQNVTLSCEQNLNHDAMYWYRQDPGQGLRLIYYSQIVNDFQKGDIAEGYSVSREKKESFPLTVTSAQKNPTAFYLCASSIGQSSYNEQFFGPGTRLTVL.

This clone showed up many times. The V and J genes are TRBV5-1 and TRBJ2-3, with D possibly matching TRBD1 (5 bases). The germline V gene encodes CDR1 SGHRS and CDR2 YFSETQ. The length of the CDR3 is 16 residues. The V and J ends lost 5 bases and 4 bases respectively, with 20 bases between them. CDR3 nucleotide sequence: TGCGCCAGCAGAAGGTCAGAAGGGGTAATAGCAGATACGCAGTATTTT. Encoded protein: CASRRSEGVIADTQYF.

A few counts support this clone. The V and J genes are TRBV19 and TRBJ2-1, with TRBD2 identical over 9 bases. The germline gives CDR1 LNHDA, CDR2 SQIVND (reference sequence). The CDR3 covers 15 residues. J was trimmed by 4 bases and V by 4 bases; bases with no gene match: 5. The CDR3 sequence: CASSRTSVWYNEQFF. In DNA, the CDR3 is TGTGCCAGTAGTAGGACTAGCGTATGGTACAATGAGCAGTTCTTC.

This clone has a count of ten or more. V usage is TRBV20-1 and J usage is TRBJ2-7, with 8 bases identical to TRBD2. The CDR3 spans 13 residues. Trimming took 4 bases from V and 5 from J; bases not matched to a gene: 7. Germline loops: CDR1 DFQATT, CDR2 SNEGSKA (reference sequence). The CDR3 here is CSAKAGARDEQYF. CDR3 DNA: TGCAGTGCTAAAGCGGGAGCTAGAGACGAGCAGTACTTC.

The J gene is TRBJ2-1, the V gene TRBV11-1; 7 nucleotides match TRBD2. CDR3 length equals 16 residues. Looked up from germline, CDR1 is SGHAT and CDR2 is FQDESV (reference sequence). V lost 4 bases to trimming and J lost 1 base; unmatched junction nucleotides: 7. The CDR3 reads CASSSTSLRSYNEQFF. The CDR3 nucleotides read TGTGCCAGCAGCTCGACTAGCCTTAGATCCTACAATGAGCAGTTCTTC.

The chain combines TRBV6-1 with TRBJ1-6; TRBD1 matches at 11 bases. V dropped 4 bases and J dropped 9; count of bases not matched to a gene: 8. From germline, CDR1 is MNHNS and CDR2 SASEGT. There are 16 residues in the CDR3. CDR3 sequence: CASSVTGTGGSSPLHF. In DNA, the CDR3 is TGTGCCAGCAGTGTAACCGGGACAGGGGGTAGTTCACCCCTCCACTTT.

This chain links TRBV6-2 or TRBV6-3 with TRBJ2-1, with 9 bases fitting TRBD2. J lost 4 bases, V lost 2 bases, and 18 bases had no gene match. This CDR3 has 20 amino acids. The germline CDR1 and CDR2 sequences are MNHEY and SVGEGT. CDR3 residues: CASSYALATSGSRVYNEQFF. The CDR3, as DNA: TGTGCCAGCAGTTACGCCCTGGCGACTAGCGGTAGTAGGGTTTACAATGAGCAGTTCTTC.

The chain uses TRBV18 and TRBJ2-4; the D gene is possibly TRBD1 (7 bases). Per the germline V gene, CDR1 is KGHSH and CDR2 is LQKENI. CDR3 length: 17 amino acids. Trimming pared 4 bases from V and 4 bases from J, leaving 20 bases between. The CDR3 loop is CASSRDSTEGGKNIQYF. The CDR3 nucleotides are TGTGCCAGCTCACGGGACAGTACTGAGGGGGGAAAAAACATTCAGTACTTC.

Many counts were recorded for this clone. This chain joins TRBV12-3 or TRBV12-4 and TRBJ2-5; 11 bases agree with TRBD1. V lost 6 bases to trimming and J lost 5 bases; unmatched junction nucleotides: 2. The CDR3 runs to 13 residues. In DNA, the CDR3 is TGTGCCAGCAGGGGACAGGGGGGGGAGACCCAGTACTTC. Its translation is CASRGQGGETQYF.